This T cell receptor (beta chain) was sequenced for a study of T cell clones after liver transplantation. CDR1 is LNHDA and CDR2 is SQIVND in the germline V gene (reference sequence). V lost 4 bases to trimming and J lost 6 bases; unmatched junction nucleotides: 10. The CDR3 length is 17 residues. Assay used: immunoSEQ multiplex PCR; TCRdb lists only in-frame clones, some missing. The sample has more than 75,000 clones, around four fifths seen once. The sample here was CD4+ T cells from blood, taken roughly 3.5 years after liver transplant. The V and J genes are TRBV19 and TRBJ2-3; the match to TRBD2 covers 13 bases. The receptor comes from a human patient who received a liver transplant. The graft donor may have contributed some T cells. CDR3 residues: CASSTQLLAGGQDTQYF. In DNA form, the CDR3 reads TGTGCCAGTAGTACTCAATTACTAGCGGGAGGGCAGGATACGCAGTATTTT.